This is a list of T cell receptor beta chains from one sample in a study of OX40 agonist ivuxolimab in advanced cancers. Sequencing was performed with immunoSEQ multiplex PCR; in TCRdb, only in-frame clones are kept and a portion is missing. Altogether about 21,000 clones are present, around 83% being singletons, with the ten largest covering about 28%. Sequencing used CD4+ or CD8+ T cells sorted from blood, obtained in a trial of the OX40 agonist ivuxolimab. Every receptor here comes from an adult with an advanced solid tumor such as melanoma, head and neck, liver or kidney cancer. Both conserved end residues are part of each CDR3. Clone size is given for some rows only: seen once, a few or many times, or a class if the clone is expanded.

clone_size | v_call | cdr3_aa
. | TRBV7-3 | CATIGDALGGYTF
once | TRBV19 | CATGTGNTEAFF
few | TRBV11-2 | CASSQGQYRTDTQYF
. | TRBV4-1 | CASSPSRGEAGVEQFF
once | TRBV11-2 | CASSPKLGGYTF
. | TRBV13 | CASSSGQFYEQYF
. | TRBV6-4 | CASSDSAGGPSNEQFF
. | TRBV2 | CASRGGLAESGHYEQYF
. | TRBV5-1 | CASSLRIGGDGANVLTF
. | TRBV2 | CASRRGGNTGELFF
. | TRBV10-2 | CASRFGSGWENEQFF
. | TRBV11-2 | CASSTRGNQPQHF
. | TRBV10-3 | CAITETGLGDEQYF
. | TRBV28 | CASSFGSGEQFF
. | TRBV7-8 | CASTPELSSSYEQYF
. | TRBV27 | CASSLSQGFHSPLHF
. | TRBV6-1 | CASRVPGGAYEQYF
. | TRBV25-1 | CASSELAGVTGELFF
. | TRBV11-3 | CASSYWTSGSYNEQFF
. | TRBV27 | CASSLSAGRITGELFF
. | TRBV30 | CAWSVLGYNEQFF
large | TRBV28 | CASTLLASQPQHF